The sequence of this T cell receptor beta chain was determined in a study of blood T cell repertoires in COVID-19. Background on the study: Collection of acute and convalescent COVID-19 samples took place in the United States, Italy and Spain. PBMCs, B-cell-depleted T cells, or T cells provided the cDNA or gDNA that made up the material.

The CDR3 sequence is 16 residues long. V was clipped by 5 bases and J by 2 bases; unmatched bases: 9. Per germline, CDR1 MNHEY and CDR2 SMNVEV (reference sequence). Study processing details: How many nucleated cells were present was estimated from reference gene primer amplification. TCRdb's table, derived via immunoSEQ multiplex PCR, lists solely in-frame clones and lacks some. V and J calls plus clone size are reproduced from that table; the DNA served to infer D and trimming. Of 160,000 or so clones listed, approximately 90% are singletons. This clone appeared once. This sequence was found in a young man with acute or convalescent COVID-19. The chain combines TRBV27 with TRBJ2-3; 8 bases match TRBD1. The sequenced sample was peripheral blood. CDR3 sequence: CASSPRQGSNTDTQYF. The CDR3 DNA is TGTGCCAGCAGTCCTCGACAGGGGTCTAACACAGATACGCAGTATTTT.